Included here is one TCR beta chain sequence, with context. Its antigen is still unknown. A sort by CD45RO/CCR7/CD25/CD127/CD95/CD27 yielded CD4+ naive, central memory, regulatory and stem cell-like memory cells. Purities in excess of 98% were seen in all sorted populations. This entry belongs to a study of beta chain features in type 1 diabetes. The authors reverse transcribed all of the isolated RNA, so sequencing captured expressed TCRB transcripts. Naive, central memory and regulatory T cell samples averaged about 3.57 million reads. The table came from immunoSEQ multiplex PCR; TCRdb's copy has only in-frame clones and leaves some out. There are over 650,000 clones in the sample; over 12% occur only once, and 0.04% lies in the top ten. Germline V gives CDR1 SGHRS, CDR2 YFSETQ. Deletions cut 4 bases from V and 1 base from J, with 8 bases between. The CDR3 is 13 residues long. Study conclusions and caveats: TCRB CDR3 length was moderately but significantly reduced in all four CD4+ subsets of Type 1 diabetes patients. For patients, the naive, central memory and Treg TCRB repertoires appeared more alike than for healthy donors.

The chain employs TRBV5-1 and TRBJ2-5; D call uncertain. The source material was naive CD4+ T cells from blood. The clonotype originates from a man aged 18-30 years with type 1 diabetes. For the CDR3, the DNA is TGCGCCAGCAGCATGGGCTTCCAAGAGACCCAGTACTTC. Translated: CASSMGFQETQYF.